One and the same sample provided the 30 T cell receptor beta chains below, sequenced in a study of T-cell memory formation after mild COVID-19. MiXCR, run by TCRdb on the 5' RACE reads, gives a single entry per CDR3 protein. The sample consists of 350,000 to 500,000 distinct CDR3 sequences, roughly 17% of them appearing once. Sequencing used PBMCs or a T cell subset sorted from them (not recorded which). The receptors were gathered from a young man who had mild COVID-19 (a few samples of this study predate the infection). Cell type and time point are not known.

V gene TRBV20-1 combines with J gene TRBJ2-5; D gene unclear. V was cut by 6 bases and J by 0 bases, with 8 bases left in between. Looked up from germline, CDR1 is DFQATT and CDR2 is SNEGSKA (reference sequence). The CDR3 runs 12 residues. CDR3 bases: TGCAGTGCAGGGCCAGACCAAGAGACCCAGTACTTC. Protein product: CSAGPDQETQYF.

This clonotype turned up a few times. The CDR3 protein is CRALGGGSGYGYTF. As DNA, the CDR3 is TGCAGGGCACTTGGAGGCGGCTCCGGCTATGGCTACACCTTC. The chain joins TRBV20-1 to TRBJ1-2; D remains ambiguous. CDR3 size: 14 residues. The germline V gene has CDR1 DFQATT and CDR2 SNEGSKA (reference sequence).

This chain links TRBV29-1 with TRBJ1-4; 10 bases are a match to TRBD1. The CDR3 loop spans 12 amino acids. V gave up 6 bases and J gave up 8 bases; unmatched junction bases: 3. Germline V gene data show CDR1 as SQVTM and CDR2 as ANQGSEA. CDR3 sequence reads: CSVTGGEEKLFF. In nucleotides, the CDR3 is TGCAGCGTGACAGGGGGCGAAGAAAAACTGTTTTTT.

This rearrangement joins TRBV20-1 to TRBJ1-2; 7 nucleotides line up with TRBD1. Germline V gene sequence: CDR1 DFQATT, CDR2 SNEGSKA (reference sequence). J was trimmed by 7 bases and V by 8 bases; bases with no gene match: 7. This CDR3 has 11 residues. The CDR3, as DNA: TGCAGTACATCCCAGGGGGTTGGCTACACCTTC. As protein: CSTSQGVGYTF.

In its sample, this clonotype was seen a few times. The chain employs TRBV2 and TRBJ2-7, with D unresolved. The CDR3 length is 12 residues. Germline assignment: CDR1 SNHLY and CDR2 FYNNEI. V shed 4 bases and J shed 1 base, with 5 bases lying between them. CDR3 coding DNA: TGTGCCAGCAGTGGGGAATCCTACGAGCAGTACGTC. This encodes CASSGESYEQYV.

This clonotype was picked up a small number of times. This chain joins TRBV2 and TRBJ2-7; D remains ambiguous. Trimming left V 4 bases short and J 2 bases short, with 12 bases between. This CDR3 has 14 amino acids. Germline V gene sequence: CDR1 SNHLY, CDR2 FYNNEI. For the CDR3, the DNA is TGTGCCAGCAGTGTATCCGGCCAGGCCTACGAGCAGTACTTC. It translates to CASSVSGQAYEQYF. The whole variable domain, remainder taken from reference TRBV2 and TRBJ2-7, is EPEVTQTPSHQVTQMGQEVILRCVPISNHLYFYWYRQILGQKVEFLVSFYNNEISEKSEIFDDQFSVERPDGSNFTLKIRSTKLEDSAMYFCASSVSGQAYEQYFGPGTRLTVT.

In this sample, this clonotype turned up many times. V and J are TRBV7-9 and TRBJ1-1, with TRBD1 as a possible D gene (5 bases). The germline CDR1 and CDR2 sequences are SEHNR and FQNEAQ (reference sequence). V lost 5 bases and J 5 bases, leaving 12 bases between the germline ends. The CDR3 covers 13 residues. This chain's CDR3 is CASSAGTGTEAFF. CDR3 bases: TGTGCCAGCAGCGCAGGGACTGGGACTGAAGCTTTCTTT.

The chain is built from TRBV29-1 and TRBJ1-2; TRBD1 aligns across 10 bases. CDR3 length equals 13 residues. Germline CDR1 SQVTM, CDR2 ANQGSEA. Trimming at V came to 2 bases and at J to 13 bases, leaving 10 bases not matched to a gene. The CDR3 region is CSVELRDRGYFTF. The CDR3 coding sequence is TGCAGCGTTGAACTCCGGGACAGGGGTTATTTCACCTTC.

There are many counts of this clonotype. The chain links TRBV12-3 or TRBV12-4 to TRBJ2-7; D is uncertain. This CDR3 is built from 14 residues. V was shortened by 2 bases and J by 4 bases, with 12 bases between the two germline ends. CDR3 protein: CASSLRSIGYEQYF. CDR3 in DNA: TGTGCCAGCAGTTTACGGAGTATCGGTTACGAGCAGTACTTC.

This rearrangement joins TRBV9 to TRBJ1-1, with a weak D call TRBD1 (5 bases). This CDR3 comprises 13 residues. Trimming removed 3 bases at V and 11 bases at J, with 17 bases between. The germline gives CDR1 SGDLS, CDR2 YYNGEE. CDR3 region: CASSAQGAPPAFF. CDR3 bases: TGTGCCAGCAGCGCTCAGGGAGCTCCCCCGGCTTTCTTT.

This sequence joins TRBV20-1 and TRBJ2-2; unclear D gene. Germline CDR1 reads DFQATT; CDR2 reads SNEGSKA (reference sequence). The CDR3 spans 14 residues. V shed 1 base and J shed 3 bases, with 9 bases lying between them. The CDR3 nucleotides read TGCAGTGCTAGAGTAGACGCTTACACCGGGGAGCTGTTTTTT. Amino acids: CSARVDAYTGELFF.

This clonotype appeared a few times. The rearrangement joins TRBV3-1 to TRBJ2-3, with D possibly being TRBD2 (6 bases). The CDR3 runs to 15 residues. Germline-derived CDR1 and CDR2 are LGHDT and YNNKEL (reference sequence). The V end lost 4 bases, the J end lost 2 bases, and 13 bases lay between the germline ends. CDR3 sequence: CASSPGLGDTDTQYF. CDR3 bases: TGTGCCAGCAGCCCGGGACTGGGGGACACAGATACGCAGTATTTT.

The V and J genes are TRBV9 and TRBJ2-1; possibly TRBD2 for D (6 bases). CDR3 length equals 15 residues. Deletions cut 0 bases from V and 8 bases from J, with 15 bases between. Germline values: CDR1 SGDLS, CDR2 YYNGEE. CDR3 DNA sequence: TGTGCCAGCAGCGTAGTAGCAGGAGGGTTCGATGAGCAGTTCTTC. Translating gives CASSVVAGGFDEQFF.

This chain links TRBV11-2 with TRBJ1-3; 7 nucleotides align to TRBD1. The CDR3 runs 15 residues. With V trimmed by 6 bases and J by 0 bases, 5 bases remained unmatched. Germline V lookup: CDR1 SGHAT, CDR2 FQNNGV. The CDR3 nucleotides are TGTGCCAGCAGGACAGGGATCAACTCTGGAAACACCATATATTTT. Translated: CASRTGINSGNTIYF.

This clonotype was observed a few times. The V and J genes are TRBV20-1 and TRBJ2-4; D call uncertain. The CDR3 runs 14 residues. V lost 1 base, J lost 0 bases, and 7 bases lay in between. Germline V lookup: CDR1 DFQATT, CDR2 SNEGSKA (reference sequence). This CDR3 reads CSARAPVAKNIQYF. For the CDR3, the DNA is TGCAGTGCTAGAGCCCCGGTAGCCAAAAACATTCAGTACTTC.

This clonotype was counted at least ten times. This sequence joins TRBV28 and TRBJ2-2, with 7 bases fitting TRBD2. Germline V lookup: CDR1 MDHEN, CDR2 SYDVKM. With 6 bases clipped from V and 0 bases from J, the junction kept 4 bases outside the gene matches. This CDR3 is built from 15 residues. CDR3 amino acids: CASSRTSANTGELFF. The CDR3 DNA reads TGTGCCAGCAGCCGCACTAGCGCGAACACCGGGGAGCTGTTTTTT. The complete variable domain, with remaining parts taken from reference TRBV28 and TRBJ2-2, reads DVKVTQSSRYLVKRTGEKVFLECVQDMDHENMFWYRQDPGLGLRLIYFSYDVKMKEKGDIPEGYSVSREKKERFSLILESASTNQTSMYLCASSRTSANTGELFFGEGSRLTVL.

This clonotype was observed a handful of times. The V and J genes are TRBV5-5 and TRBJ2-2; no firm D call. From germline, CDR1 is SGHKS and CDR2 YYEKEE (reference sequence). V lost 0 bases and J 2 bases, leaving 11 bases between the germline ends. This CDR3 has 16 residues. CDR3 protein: CASSLEDPTNTGELFF. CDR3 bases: TGTGCCAGCAGCTTGGAGGACCCGACAAACACCGGGGAGCTGTTTTTT.

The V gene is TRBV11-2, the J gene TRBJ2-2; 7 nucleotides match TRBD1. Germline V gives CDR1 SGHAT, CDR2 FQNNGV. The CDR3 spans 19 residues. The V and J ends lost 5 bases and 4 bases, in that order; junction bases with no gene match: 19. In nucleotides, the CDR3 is TGTGCCAGCAGCCCGGCGCCCCCGGGGTACAGGGGATTCACCGGGGAGCTGTTTTTT. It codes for CASSPAPPGYRGFTGELFF.

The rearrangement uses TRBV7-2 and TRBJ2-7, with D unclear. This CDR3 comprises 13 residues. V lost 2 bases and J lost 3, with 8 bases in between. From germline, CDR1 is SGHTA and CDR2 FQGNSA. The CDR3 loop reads CASSLFRLYEQYF. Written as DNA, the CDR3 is TGTGCCAGCAGCTTATTTCGCCTCTACGAGCAGTACTTC.

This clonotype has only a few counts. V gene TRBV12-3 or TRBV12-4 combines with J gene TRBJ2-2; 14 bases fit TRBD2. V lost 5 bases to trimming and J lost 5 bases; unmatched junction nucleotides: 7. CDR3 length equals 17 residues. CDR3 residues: CASSPTSGGALTGELFF. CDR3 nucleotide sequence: TGTGCCAGCAGTCCGACTAGCGGGGGGGCCCTTACCGGGGAGCTGTTTTTT.

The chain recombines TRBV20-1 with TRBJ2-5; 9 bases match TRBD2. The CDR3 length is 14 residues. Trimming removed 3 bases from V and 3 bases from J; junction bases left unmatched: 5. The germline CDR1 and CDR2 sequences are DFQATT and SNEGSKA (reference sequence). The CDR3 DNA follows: TGCAGTGCTAGGATGGCGGGGGGGAAAGAGACCCAGTACTTC. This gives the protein CSARMAGGKETQYF.

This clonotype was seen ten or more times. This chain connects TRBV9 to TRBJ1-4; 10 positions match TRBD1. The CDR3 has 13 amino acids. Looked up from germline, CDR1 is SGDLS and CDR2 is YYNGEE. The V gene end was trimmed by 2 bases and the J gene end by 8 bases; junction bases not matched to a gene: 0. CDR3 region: CASSVDRGEKLFF. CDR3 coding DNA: TGTGCCAGCAGCGTGGACAGGGGGGAAAAACTGTTTTTT.

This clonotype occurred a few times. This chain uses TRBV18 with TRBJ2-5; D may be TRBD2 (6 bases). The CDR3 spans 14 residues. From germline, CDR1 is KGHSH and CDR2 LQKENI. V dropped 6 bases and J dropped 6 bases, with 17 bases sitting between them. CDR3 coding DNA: TGTGCCAGCTCGCCGGGACTCGGAGTGCAGACCCAGTACTTC. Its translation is CASSPGLGVQTQYF.

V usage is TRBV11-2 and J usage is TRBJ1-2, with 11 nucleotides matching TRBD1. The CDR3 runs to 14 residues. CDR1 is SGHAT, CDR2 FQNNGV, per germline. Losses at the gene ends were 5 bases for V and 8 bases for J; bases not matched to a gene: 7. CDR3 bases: TGTGCCAGCAGCGGTCCCGGGACAGGGGGGGGCTACACCTTC. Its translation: CASSGPGTGGGYTF.

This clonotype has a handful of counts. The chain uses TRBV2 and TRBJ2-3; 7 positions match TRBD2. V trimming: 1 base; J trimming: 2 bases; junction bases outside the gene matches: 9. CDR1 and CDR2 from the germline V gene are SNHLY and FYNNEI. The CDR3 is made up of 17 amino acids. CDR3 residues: CASSEGGTTSATDTQYF. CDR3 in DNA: TGTGCCAGCAGTGAAGGAGGGACTACGAGCGCCACAGATACGCAGTATTTT.

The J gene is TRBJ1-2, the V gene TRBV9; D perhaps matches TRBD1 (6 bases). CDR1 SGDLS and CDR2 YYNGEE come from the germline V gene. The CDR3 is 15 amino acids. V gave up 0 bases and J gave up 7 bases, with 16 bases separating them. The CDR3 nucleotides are TGTGCCAGCAGCGTAGCTTCATCGGGGGCGGGTGGCTACACCTTC. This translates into CASSVASSGAGGYTF.

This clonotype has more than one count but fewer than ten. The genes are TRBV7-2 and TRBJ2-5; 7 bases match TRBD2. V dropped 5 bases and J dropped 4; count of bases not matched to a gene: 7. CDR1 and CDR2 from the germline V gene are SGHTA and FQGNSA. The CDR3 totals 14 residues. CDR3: CASSRAGLGETQYF. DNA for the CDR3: TGTGCCAGCAGCCGAGCGGGGTTGGGAGAGACCCAGTACTTC.

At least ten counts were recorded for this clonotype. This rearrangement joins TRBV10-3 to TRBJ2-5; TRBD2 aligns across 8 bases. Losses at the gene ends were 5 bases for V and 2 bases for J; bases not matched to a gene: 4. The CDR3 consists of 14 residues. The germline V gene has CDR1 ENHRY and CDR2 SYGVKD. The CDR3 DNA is TGTGCCATCAGTTGGACTAGCCTTCAAGAGACCCAGTACTTC. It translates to CAISWTSLQETQYF.

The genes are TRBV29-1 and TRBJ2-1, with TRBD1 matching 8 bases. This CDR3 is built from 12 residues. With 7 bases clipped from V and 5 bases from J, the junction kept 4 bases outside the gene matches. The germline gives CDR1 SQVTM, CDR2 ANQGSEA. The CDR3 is CSGGQADNEQFF. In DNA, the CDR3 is TGCAGCGGGGGACAGGCCGACAATGAGCAGTTCTTC.

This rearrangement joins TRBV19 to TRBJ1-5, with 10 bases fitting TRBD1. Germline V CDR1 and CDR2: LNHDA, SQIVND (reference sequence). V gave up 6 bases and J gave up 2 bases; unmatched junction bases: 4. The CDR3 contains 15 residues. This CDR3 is CASRGQGSRNQPQHF. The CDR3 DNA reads TGTGCCAGTAGGGGACAGGGGTCCCGCAATCAGCCCCAGCATTTT.